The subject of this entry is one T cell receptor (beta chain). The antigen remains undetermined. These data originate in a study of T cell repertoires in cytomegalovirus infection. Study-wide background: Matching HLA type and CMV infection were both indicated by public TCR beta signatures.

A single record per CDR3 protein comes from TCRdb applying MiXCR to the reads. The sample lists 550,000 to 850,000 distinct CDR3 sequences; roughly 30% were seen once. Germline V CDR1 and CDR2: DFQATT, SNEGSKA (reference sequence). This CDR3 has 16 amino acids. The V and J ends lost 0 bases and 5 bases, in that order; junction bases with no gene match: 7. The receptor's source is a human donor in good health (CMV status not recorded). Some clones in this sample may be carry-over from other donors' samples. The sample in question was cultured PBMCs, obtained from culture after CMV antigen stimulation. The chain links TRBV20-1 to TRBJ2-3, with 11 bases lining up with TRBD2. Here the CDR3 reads CSARDSTSGVVDTQYF. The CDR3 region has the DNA TGCAGTGCTAGAGATTCGACTAGCGGGGTGGTAGATACGCAGTATTTT.